The 12 T cell receptor beta chains below were found in one sample sequenced in a study of T cell changes during pregnancy in multiple sclerosis. Assay: immunoSEQ multiplex PCR; the TCRdb copy retains only in-frame clones and omits some. The sample holds roughly 120,000 clones, 90% to 95% seen once. The sample consisted of peripheral blood, taken before pregnancy. The receptor set was obtained from a female donor with multiple sclerosis, enrolled in a pregnancy study.

This rearrangement joins TRBV5-1 to TRBJ2-3; maybe TRBD2 (5 bases). V lost 0 bases to trimming and J lost 1 base, with 6 bases between them. The CDR3 loop spans 14 amino acids. Germline-derived CDR1 and CDR2 are SGHRS and YFSETQ. CDR3 sequence reads: CASSLALGTDTQYF. The CDR3 DNA is TGCGCCAGCAGCTTGGCACTAGGCACAGATACGCAGTATTTT.

This clone appeared once. CDR3 coding DNA: TGTGCCAGCAGCCCAGCACTAGCGGGAGATCCCTACGGGGAGCAGTACTTC. It is translated as CASSPALAGDPYGEQYF. V usage is TRBV5-6 and J usage is TRBJ2-7, with TRBD2 identical over 11 bases. This CDR3 has 17 residues. Germline assignment: CDR1 SGHDT and CDR2 YYEEEE. J lost 7 bases, V lost 4 bases, and 16 bases had no gene match.

With respect to this clone: This sample also contains other DNA sequences that code for the same CDR3. The rearrangement uses TRBV7-3 and TRBJ2-3; the match to TRBD2 covers 7 bases. Unmatched junction bases numbered 2, after V lost 4 bases and J lost 1 base. Germline V CDR1 and CDR2: SGHTA, FQGTGA. The CDR3 spans 14 residues. CDR3 residues: CASSSSGGTDTQYF. The CDR3 nucleotides read TGTGCCAGCAGCTCCAGCGGGGGCACAGATACGCAGTATTTT.

This chain uses TRBV6-1 with TRBJ1-6; D perhaps matches TRBD1 (5 bases). From germline, CDR1 is MNHNS and CDR2 SASEGT. This CDR3 is 14 amino acids long. Between the trimmed V and J ends, which lost 4 bases and 9 bases, there was a span of 13 bases. The CDR3 DNA reads as TGTGCCAGCAGTGTAGGGGAGGTCTTTTCACCCCTCCACTTT. Translation: CASSVGEVFSPLHF.

CDR3: CASSTDRASWEKLFF. The CDR3 DNA reads TGTGCCAGCAGCACGGACAGGGCAAGTTGGGAAAAACTGTTTTTT. This chain uses TRBV7-2 with TRBJ1-4, with 8 bases that match TRBD1. Germline V gives CDR1 SGHTA, CDR2 FQGNSA. The CDR3 has 15 residues. Trimming took 5 bases from V and 8 from J; bases not matched to a gene: 10.

This clone came up once. This chain links TRBV9 with TRBJ2-3; D remains unclear. This CDR3 has 13 residues. CDR1 is SGDLS, CDR2 YYNGEE, per germline. The V and J ends lost 0 bases and 3 bases respectively, with 5 bases between them. This CDR3 is CASSVGGTDTQYF. In nucleotides, the CDR3 is TGTGCCAGCAGCGTAGGAGGAACAGATACGCAGTATTTT.

CDR3 region: CASGEGAASVEAFF. Here the CDR3 DNA reads TGCGCCAGCGGAGAGGGAGCAGCTTCTGTAGAAGCTTTCTTT. The chain recombines TRBV5-1 with TRBJ1-1; no firm D call. Trimming took off 7 bases at V and 8 bases at J, with 21 bases between the two ends. CDR1 and CDR2 (germline): SGHRS, YFSETQ. The length of the CDR3 is 14 residues.

V is TRBV7-9 and J is TRBJ2-3; tentative D call: TRBD2 (6 bases). CDR1 and CDR2 (germline): SEHNR, FQNEAQ (reference sequence). The CDR3 is 13 amino acids. Trimming cost V 10 bases and J 0 bases, with 11 bases left between them. This chain's CDR3 is CANPGTSTDTQYF. CDR3 coding DNA: TGTGCCAACCCCGGGACTAGCACAGATACGCAGTATTTT.

The V and J genes are TRBV6-6 and TRBJ2-1; TRBD1 is a possible D gene (5 bases). The V gene lost 0 bases and the J gene lost 4 bases, with 10 bases spanning the gap. The CDR3 sequence is 15 residues long. The V gene's germline CDR1 is MNHNY and CDR2 SVGAGI (reference sequence). CDR3 protein: CASSYSGAKYNEQFF. For the CDR3, the DNA is TGTGCCAGCAGTTACTCTGGGGCCAAATACAATGAGCAGTTCTTC.

The genes are TRBV19 and TRBJ1-1, with D possibly being TRBD1 (6 bases). The CDR3 runs 14 residues. Germline V lookup: CDR1 LNHDA, CDR2 SQIVND (reference sequence). V was trimmed by 5 bases and J by 4 bases, leaving 14 bases between them. CDR3 protein: CASSVGGATTEAFF. DNA for the CDR3: TGTGCCAGTAGTGTCGGGGGGGCGACCACTGAAGCTTTCTTT.

V and J are TRBV7-3 and TRBJ2-1; maybe TRBD1 (5 bases). This CDR3 is 13 amino acids long. Trimming removed 3 bases at V and 10 bases at J, with 13 bases between. CDR1 and CDR2 (germline): SGHTA, FQGTGA. CDR3 amino acids: CASSFRSTGEQFF. The CDR3, as DNA: TGTGCCAGCAGCTTTAGGTCAACAGGAGAGCAGTTCTTC.

The gene calls are TRBV18 and TRBJ2-2; weak D call: TRBD1 (6 bases). V lost 2 bases, J lost 5 bases, and 9 bases lay in between. Germline V gene lookup returns CDR1 KGHSH and CDR2 LQKENI. The CDR3 is made up of 14 amino acids. This CDR3 reads CASSPKQGTGELFF. CDR3 nucleotide sequence: TGTGCCAGCTCACCAAAACAGGGAACCGGGGAGCTGTTTTTT.